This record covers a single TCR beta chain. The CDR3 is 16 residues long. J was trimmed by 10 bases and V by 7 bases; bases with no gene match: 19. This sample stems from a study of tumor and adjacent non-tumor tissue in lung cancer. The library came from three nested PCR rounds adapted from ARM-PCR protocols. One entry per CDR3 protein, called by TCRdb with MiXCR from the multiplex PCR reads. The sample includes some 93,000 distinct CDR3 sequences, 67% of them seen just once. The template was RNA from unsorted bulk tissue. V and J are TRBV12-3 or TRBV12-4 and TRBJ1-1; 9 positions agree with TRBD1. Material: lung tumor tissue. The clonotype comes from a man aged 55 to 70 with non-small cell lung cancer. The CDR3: CASMFYRTGEKSTAFF. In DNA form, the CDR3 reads TGTGCCAGCATGTTTTACCGGACAGGGGAAAAAAGTACAGCTTTCTTT.